Given below is one T cell receptor beta chain in context. This record belongs to a study of shared clonotypes between healthy human individuals. Assay: immunoSEQ multiplex PCR; the TCRdb copy retains only in-frame clones and omits some. The repertoire holds around 700,000 clones, with roughly 78% as singletons. The receptor was isolated from a woman in her thirties in good health. The sequencing sample was made of memory CD4+ T cells sorted from blood. The subset here: CD45RA-negative fraction.

CDR3 sequence reads: CASSIGGATNEKLFF. DNA for the CDR3: TGTGCCAGCAGCATAGGGGGCGCAACTAATGAAAAACTGTTTTTT. This chain joins TRBV5-4 and TRBJ1-4; TRBD1 agrees at 7 bases. The germline CDR1 and CDR2 sequences are SGHNT and YYREEE (reference sequence). The CDR3 loop spans 15 amino acids. With 4 bases clipped from V and 0 bases from J, the junction kept 3 bases outside the gene matches.